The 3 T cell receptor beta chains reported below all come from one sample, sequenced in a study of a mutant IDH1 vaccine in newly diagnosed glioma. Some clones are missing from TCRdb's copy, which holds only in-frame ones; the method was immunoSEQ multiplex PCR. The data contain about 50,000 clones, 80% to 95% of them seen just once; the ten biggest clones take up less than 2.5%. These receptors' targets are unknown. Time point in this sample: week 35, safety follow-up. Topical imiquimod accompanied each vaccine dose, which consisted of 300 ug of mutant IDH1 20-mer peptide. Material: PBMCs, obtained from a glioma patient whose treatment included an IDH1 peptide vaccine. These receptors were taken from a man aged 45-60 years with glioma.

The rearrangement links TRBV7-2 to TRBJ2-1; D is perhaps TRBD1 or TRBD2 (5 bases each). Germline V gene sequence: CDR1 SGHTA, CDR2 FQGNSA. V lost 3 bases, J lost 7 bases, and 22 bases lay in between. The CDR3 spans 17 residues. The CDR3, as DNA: TGTGCCAGCAGCTTCCGGAATGGTCCGGGGCCTAATAATGAGCAGTTCTTC. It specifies CASSFRNGPGPNNEQFF.

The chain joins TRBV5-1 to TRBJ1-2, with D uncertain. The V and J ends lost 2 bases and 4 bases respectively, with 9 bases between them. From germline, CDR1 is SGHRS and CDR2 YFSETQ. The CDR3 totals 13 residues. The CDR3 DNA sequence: TGCGCCAGCAGCTTTGGGGATTTCTATGGCTACACCTTC. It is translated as CASSFGDFYGYTF.

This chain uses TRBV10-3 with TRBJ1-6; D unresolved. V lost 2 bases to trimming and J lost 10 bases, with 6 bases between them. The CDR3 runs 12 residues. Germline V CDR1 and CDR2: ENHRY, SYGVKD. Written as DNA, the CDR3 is TGTGCCATCAGTGAGAGTCGGTCACCCCTCCACTTT. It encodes CAISESRSPLHF.